This TCR beta chain stems from a study of T cells after yellow fever vaccination (dated by TCRdb to between 2018 and 2020). Regarding the study in general: Libraries from fractions with low cell numbers were prepared with the SMART-Seq v4 Ultra Low Input RNA kit. Two healthy male donors made up the cohort, one aged 18 to 29 years and the other aged 30 to 39 years. Blood was collected at multiple timepoints before and after primary and secondary immunization, and bulk PBMC replicates and cell subsets were isolated. To follow T-cell clones before and after primary and booster YFV17D yellow fever vaccination, bulk TCR alpha and beta repertoires were sequenced over time.

According to the study, the label for this sample's treatment or condition signals: live attenuated yellow fever vaccine strain. At each blood-draw timepoint, two biological replicates of bulk PBMCs were obtained. PBMCs were isolated from peripheral blood using a standard Ficoll-Paque protocol. TriZol was used to extract RNA from bulk PBMCs, from CD4 and CD8 fractions, and from dextramer-positive and dextramer-negative fractions. This clonotype was seen more than once but under ten times. Its specific antigen is unknown. Base qualities are not provided; no much larger clone lies one nucleotide away. The full study reports these points: Only a couple of donors were included in the study, so the extent to which the findings can be generalized is limited. Most clones expanded after primary vaccination (96% of CD4 and roughly 91% of CD8) were re-detected after the booster, suggesting that broad memory maintenance occurred. FACS-sorted repertoires could contain abundant contaminating clonotypes from the bulk population, so computational filtering was required. A small fraction of clonotypes showed up in both the CD4 and CD8 compartments, probably as a result of convergent recombination. The secondary T-cell response was weaker than the primary response but faster, peaking on day 5 instead of day 15.

Synthesis of TCR cDNA relied on 5'RACE template switching, a step that introduced a universal primer site along with unique molecular identifiers. Priming for cDNA synthesis came from both the TCR alpha and TCR beta constant segments. Libraries were amplified in two PCR steps, with sample barcodes and sequencing adapters added in the second step. Sequencing of libraries was performed on Illumina HiSeq 2500 (2x100 bp) or NovaSeq (2x150 bp). The source study handled its data this way. Reads were demultiplexed and collapsed into UMI consensus sequences with MIGEC, and V(D)J alignment was performed with MiXCR. Vaccine-responding clonotypes were identified with edgeR using replicate PBMC samples, with FDR below 0.01 and a log2 fold change above 5 up to day 15 being required. CD4 or CD8 identity was assigned to each bulk clonotype according to whether the clonotype was present at higher abundance in the sequenced CD4 repertoire or the sequenced CD8 repertoire. TCRdb reprocessing: public reads trimmed at Q25 with fastp, clones called with MiXCR, in-frame beta chains kept. Every distinct CDR3 protein forms one entry, paired with its most common genes and DNA. These V and J calls rely on TCRdb rather than the paper's analysis. A total of about 400,000 distinct CDR3 sequences appear in this sample, roughly 6.2% of them only once. The ten largest make up over 14% of the sample.

V loses 9 bases at its end and J loses 4 bases; junction bases beyond the gene matches: 5. Including the terminal cysteine and phenylalanine, the CDR3 comprises 12 residues. Only the CDR3 portion is preserved as DNA: 36 bases, with reading frame beginning at the first base. The germline V gene (reference sequence) gives CDR1 as LGHDT and CDR2 as YNNKEL. Sequences were derived from PBMCs, sampled 5 days after the yellow fever booster vaccination. The sequence links TRBV3-1 to TRBJ1-2, with 7 bases in between that match TRBD1. This TCR was recovered from a man younger than 45 who received the YFV17D yellow fever vaccine. The nucleotides are TGTGCCAGTCGGGACAGTGTCTATGGCTACACCTTC. This gives the protein CASRDSVYGYTF.